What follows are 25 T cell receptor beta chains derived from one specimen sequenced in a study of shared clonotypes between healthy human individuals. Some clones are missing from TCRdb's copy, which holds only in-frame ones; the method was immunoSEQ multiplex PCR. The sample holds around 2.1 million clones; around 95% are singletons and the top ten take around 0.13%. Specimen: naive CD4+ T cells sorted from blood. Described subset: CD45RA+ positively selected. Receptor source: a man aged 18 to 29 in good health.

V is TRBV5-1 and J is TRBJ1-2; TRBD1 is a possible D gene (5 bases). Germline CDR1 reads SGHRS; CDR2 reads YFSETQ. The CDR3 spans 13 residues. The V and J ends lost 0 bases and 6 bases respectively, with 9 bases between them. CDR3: CASSLEGGDGYTF. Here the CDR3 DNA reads TGCGCCAGCAGCTTGGAGGGAGGGGATGGCTACACCTTC.

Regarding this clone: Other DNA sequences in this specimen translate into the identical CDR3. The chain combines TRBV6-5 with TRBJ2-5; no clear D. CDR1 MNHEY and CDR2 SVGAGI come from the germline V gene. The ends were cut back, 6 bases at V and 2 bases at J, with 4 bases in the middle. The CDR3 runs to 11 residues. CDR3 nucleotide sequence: TGTGCCAGCAGCCGACAAGAGACCCAGTACTTC. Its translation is CASSRQETQYF.

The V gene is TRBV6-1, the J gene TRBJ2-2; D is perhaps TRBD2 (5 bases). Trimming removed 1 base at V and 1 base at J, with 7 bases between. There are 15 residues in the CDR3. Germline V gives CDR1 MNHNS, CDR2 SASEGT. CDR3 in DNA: TGTGCCAGCAGTGAAGGAAGCGGGAACACCGGGGAGCTGTTTTTT. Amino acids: CASSEGSGNTGELFF.

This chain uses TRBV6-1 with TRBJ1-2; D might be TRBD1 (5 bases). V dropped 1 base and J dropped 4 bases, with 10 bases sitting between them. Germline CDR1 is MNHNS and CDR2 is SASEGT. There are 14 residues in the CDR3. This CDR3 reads CASSEGPGFYGYTF. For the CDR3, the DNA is TGTGCCAGCAGTGAAGGTCCAGGGTTCTATGGCTACACCTTC.

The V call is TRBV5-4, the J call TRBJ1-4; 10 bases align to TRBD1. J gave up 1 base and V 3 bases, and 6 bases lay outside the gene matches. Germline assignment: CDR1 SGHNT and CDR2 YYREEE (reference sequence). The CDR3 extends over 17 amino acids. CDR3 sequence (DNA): TGTGCCAGCAGCTCCCGAGGACAGGGGGGAACTAATGAAAAACTGTTTTTT. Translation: CASSSRGQGGTNEKLFF.

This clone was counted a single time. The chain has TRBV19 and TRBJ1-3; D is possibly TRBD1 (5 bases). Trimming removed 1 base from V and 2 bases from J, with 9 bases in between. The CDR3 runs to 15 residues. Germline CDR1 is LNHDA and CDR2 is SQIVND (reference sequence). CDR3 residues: CASSIGAGTGNTIYF. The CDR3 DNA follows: TGTGCCAGTAGTATAGGAGCAGGGACTGGAAACACCATATATTTT.

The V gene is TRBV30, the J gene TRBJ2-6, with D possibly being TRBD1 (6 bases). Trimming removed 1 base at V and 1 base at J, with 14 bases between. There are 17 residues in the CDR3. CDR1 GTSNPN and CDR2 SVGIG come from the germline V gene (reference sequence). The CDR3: CAWSAGTRPSGANVLTF. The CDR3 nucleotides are TGTGCCTGGAGTGCCGGGACAAGACCATCTGGGGCCAACGTCCTGACTTTC.

The CDR3 region has the DNA TGTGCCTGGGCTCAGGGAGCGGGGGAGCTGTTTTTT. This translates into CAWAQGAGELFF. The chain uses TRBV30 and TRBJ2-2; either TRBD1 or TRBD2 may supply D (5 bases each). The length of the CDR3 is 12 residues. V was shortened by 5 bases and J by 8 bases, with 12 bases between the two germline ends. Germline CDR1 is GTSNPN and CDR2 is SVGIG (reference sequence). Combining the CDR3 with reference TRBV30 and TRBJ2-2 gives the whole variable domain SQTIHQWPATLVQPVGSPLSLECTVEGTSNPNLYWYRQAAGRGLQLLFYSVGIGQISSEVPQNLSASRPQDRQFILSSKKLLLSDSGFYLCAWAQGAGELFFGEGSRLTVL.

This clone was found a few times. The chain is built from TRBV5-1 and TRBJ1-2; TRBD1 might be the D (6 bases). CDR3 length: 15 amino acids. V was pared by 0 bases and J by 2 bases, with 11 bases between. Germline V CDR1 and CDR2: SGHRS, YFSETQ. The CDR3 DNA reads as TGCGCCAGCAGCTTGGCCGATCAGGGGAACTATGGCTACACCTTC. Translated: CASSLADQGNYGYTF.

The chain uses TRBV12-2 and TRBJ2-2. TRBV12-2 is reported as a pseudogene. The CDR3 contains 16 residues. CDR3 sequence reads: CASRVRLYQNTGELFF. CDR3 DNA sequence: TGTGCAAGTCGCGTACGGCTTTACCAGAACACCGGGGAGCTGTTTTTT.

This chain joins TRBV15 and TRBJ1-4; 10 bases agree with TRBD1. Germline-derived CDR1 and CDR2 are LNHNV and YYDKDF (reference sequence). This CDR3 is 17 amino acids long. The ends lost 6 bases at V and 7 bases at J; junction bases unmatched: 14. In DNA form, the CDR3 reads TGTGCCACCAGTCCAGGACAGGGGGTTTCTCGGTTTGAAAAACTGTTTTTT. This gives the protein CATSPGQGVSRFEKLFF.

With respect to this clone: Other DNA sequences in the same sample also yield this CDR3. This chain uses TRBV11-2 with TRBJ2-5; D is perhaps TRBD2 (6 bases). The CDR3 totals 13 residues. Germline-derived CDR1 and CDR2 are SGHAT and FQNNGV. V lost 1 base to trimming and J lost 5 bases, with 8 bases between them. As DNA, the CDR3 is TGTGCCAGCAGCTTAGGGGGGAGGGAGACCCAGTACTTC. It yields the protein CASSLGGRETQYF.

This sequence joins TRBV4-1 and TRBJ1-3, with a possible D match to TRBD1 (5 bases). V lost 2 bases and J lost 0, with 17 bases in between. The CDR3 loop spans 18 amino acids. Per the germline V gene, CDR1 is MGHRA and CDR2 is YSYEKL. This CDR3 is CASSQTSGRFYSGNTIYF. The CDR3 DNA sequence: TGCGCCAGCAGCCAAACATCGGGGCGGTTCTACTCTGGAAACACCATATATTTT.

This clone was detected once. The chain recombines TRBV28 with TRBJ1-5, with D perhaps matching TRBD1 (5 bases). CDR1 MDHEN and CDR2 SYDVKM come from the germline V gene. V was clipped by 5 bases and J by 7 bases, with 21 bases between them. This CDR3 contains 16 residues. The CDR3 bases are TGTGCCAGCAGTACCCCCGGGAGGGGCGGAGCCCAGCCCCAGCATTTT. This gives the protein CASSTPGRGGAQPQHF.

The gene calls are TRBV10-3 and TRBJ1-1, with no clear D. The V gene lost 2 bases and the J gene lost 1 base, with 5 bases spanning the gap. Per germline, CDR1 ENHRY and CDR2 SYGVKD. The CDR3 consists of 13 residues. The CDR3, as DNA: TGTGCCATCAGTGAGAGACAGAACACTGAAGCTTTCTTT. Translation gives CAISERQNTEAFF.

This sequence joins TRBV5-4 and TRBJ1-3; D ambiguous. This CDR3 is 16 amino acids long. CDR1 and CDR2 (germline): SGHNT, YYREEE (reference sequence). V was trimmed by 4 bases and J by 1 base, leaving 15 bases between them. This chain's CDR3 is CASSPGSWASGNTIYF. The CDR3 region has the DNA TGTGCCAGCAGCCCGGGAAGCTGGGCATCTGGAAACACCATATATTTT.

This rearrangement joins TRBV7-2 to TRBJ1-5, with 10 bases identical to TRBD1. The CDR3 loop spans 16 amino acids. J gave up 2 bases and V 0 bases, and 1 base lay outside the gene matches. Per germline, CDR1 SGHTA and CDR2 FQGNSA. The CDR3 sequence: CASSLAGTGGNQPQHF. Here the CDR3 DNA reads TGTGCCAGCAGCTTAGCAGGGACAGGGGGCAATCAGCCCCAGCATTTT.

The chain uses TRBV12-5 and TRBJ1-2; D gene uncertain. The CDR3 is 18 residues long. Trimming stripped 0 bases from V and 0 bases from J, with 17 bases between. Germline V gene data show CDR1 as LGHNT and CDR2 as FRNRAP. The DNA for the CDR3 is TGTGCTAGTGGTTTGGTACATAGTTCGGGCGTCCCTAACTATGGCTACACCTTC. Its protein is CASGLVHSSGVPNYGYTF.

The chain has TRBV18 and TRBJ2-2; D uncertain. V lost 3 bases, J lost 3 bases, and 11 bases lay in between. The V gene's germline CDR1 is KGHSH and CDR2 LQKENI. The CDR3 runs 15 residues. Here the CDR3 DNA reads TGTGCCAGCTCACCGATTAACCGTTACACCGGGGAGCTGTTTTTT. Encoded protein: CASSPINRYTGELFF.

In DNA form, the CDR3 reads TGTGCCAGCAGCCCAGGGGCGACGGGGGCCCAATCTTCTGAAGCTTTCTTT. Its protein product is CASSPGATGAQSSEAFF. The chain is built from TRBV7-3 and TRBJ1-1; D possibly corresponds to TRBD1 (6 bases). Germline lookup yields CDR1 SGHTA and CDR2 FQGTGA. V was trimmed by 5 bases and J by 6 bases, leaving 25 bases between them. The length of the CDR3 is 17 residues.

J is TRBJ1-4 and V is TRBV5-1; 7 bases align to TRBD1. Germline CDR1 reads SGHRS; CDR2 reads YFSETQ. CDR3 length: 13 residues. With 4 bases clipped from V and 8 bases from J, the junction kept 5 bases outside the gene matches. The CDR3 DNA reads TGCGCCAGCAGCCCCGGACAGGACGAAAAACTGTTTTTT. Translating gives CASSPGQDEKLFF.

CDR3 region: CAGKTVNNEQFF. For the CDR3, the DNA is TGTGCCGGCAAGACAGTTAACAATGAGCAGTTCTTC. The chain is built from TRBV6-6 and TRBJ2-1, with D possibly being TRBD1 (5 bases). The CDR3 extends over 12 amino acids. The V gene lost 11 bases and the J gene lost 5 bases, with 13 bases spanning the gap. Germline CDR1 reads MNHNY; CDR2 reads SVGAGI (reference sequence).

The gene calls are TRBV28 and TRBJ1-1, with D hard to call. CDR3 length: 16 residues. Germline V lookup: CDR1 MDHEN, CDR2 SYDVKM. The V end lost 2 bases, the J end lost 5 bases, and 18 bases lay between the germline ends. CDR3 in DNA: TGTGCCAGCAGTTTAATAATGCACGGGAGCAAGACTGAAGCTTTCTTT. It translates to CASSLIMHGSKTEAFF.

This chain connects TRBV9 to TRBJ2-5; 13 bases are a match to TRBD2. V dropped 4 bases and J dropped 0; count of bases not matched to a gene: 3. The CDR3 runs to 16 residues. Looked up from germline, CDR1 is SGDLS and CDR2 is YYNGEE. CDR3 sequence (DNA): TGTGCCAGCAGCACGGGACTAGCGGGACACCAAGAGACCCAGTACTTC. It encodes CASSTGLAGHQETQYF.

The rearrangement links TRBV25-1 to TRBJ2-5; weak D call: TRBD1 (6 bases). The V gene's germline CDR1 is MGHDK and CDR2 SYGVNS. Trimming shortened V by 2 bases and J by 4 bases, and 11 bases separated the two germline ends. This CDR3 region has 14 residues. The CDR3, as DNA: TGTGCCAGCAGTGAAGGACAGTCGAGAGAGACCCAGTACTTC. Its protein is CASSEGQSRETQYF.